Listed below are T cell receptor beta chains from one sample, sequenced in a study of technical replicates of blood from several donors. Data came from immunoSEQ multiplex PCR; TCRdb stores just in-frame clones and leaves some out. The sample includes 80,000 or so clones, roughly 98% of them seen just once. The sample consisted of T cells isolated from PBMCs. These TCRs come from a human donor in good health. Both conserved end residues are part of each CDR3. Fields, in order: clone size, V gene, J gene, D gene, CDR3 protein, CDR3 DNA. The D gene is left open where the match is weak. The size field is filled for only some rows; it gives once, few, many or a size class.

once	TRBV6-1	TRBJ1-2	-	CASSEAREAFF	TGTGCCAGCAGTGAAGCCCGGGAAGCCTTTTTC
-	TRBV7-9	TRBJ2-1	TRBD2	CASSIPLAGDYNEQFF	TGTGCCAGCAGCATTCCGCTAGCGGGAGACTACAATGAGCAGTTCTTC
-	TRBV5-1	TRBJ2-1	TRBD2	CASSSSASGSFYNEQFF	TGCGCCAGCAGCTCTTCGGCTAGCGGGAGTTTCTACAATGAGCAGTTCTTC
-	TRBV5-1	TRBJ1-1	TRBD1	CASSSGTGNTEAFF	TGCGCCAGCAGCTCTGGGACAGGGAACACTGAAGCTTTCTTT
-	TRBV28	TRBJ2-3	-	CASSLLLDTQYF	TGTGCCAGCAGTTTACTCCTAGATACGCAGTATTTT
-	TRBV19	TRBJ2-7	TRBD1	CASSDRAEQYF	TGTGCCAGTAGCGACAGGGCCGAGCAGTACTTC
-	TRBV27	TRBJ1-2	-	CASSFGRGYGYTF	TGTGCCAGCAGTTTTGGCAGGGGCTATGGCTACACCTTC
-	TRBV7-9	TRBJ1-5	-	CASSFFREDQPQHF	TGTGCCAGCAGCTTCTTCAGGGAGGATCAGCCCCAGCATTTT
once	TRBV7-9	TRBJ1-2	TRBD1	CASSLADRVSYGYTF	TGTGCCAGCAGCTTAGCCGACAGGGTGAGCTATGGCTACACCTTC
-	TRBV2	TRBJ2-7	TRBD2	CASIRGTSGSYEQYF	TGTGCCAGCATTAGAGGGACTAGCGGGAGCTACGAGCAGTACTTC
once	TRBV28	TRBJ2-1	TRBD1	CASSSGGSTYNEQFF	TGTGCCAGCAGCTCAGGGGGTAGTACCTACAATGAGCAGTTCTTC
-	TRBV28	TRBJ1-1	-	CASSWGGWGTEAFF	TGTGCCAGCAGTTGGGGGGGTTGGGGCACTGAAGCTTTCTTT
-	TRBV28	TRBJ1-5	TRBD1	CASSLDRGLGQPQHF	TGTGCCAGCAGCCTCGACAGGGGGCTAGGGCAGCCCCAGCATTTT
once	TRBV6-1	TRBJ2-3	TRBD2	CASSEGLAGVEDTQYF	TGTGCCAGCAGTGAGGGACTAGCGGGAGTAGAGGATACGCAGTATTTT
-	TRBV10-3	TRBJ1-5	TRBD1	CAISESRGGLNQPQHF	TGTGCCATCAGTGAGTCGAGAGGGGGCCTAAATCAGCCCCAGCATTTT
-	TRBV5-6	TRBJ1-1	-	CASSWQTEAFF	TGTGCCAGCAGCTGGCAGACTGAAGCTTTCTTT
-	TRBV11-2	TRBJ2-3	TRBD2	CASSPSSGTTTDTQYF	TGTGCCAGCAGCCCATCTAGCGGAACAACGACAGATACGCAGTATTTT
-	TRBV6-1	TRBJ2-2	TRBD1	CASSDWDSPGELFF	TGTGCCAGCAGTGATTGGGACAGCCCCGGGGAGCTGTTTTTT
-	TRBV10-1	TRBJ1-6	TRBD1	CASSPGTAYNSPLHF	TGCGCCAGCAGCCCAGGGACAGCGTATAATTCACCCCTCCACTTT
-	TRBV2	TRBJ2-2	-	CASSGLSGLVLNTGELFF	TGTGCCAGCAGTGGACTATCTGGGCTAGTCCTAAACACCGGGGAGCTGTTTTTT
-	TRBV4-1	TRBJ1-2	-	CASSPREDYGYTF	TGCGCCAGCAGTCCGAGGGAGGACTATGGCTACACCTTC
-	TRBV6-5	TRBJ2-1	-	CASSGSNEQFF	TGTGCCAGCAGTGGCTCGAATGAGCAGTTCTTC
-	TRBV4-1	TRBJ2-1	TRBD1	CASSQGGQGVYNEQFF	TGCGCCAGCAGCCAAGGCGGGCAGGGGGTATACAATGAGCAGTTCTTC
-	TRBV11-2	TRBJ1-1	TRBD1	CASSLRQGRTEAFF	TGTGCCAGCAGCCTTCGACAGGGGAGGACTGAAGCTTTCTTT
-	TRBV11-2	TRBJ2-7	-	CASSLDELAGHEQYF	TGTGCCAGCAGCTTAGATGAGTTGGCGGGGCACGAGCAGTACTTC
-	TRBV6-5	TRBJ2-2	TRBD1	CASRGTGNTGELFF	TGTGCCAGCAGGGGGACAGGGAACACCGGGGAGCTGTTTTTT
-	TRBV5-5	TRBJ1-5	TRBD1	CASSEQGYQPQHF	TGTGCCAGCAGCGAACAGGGGTATCAGCCCCAGCATTTT
-	TRBV5-6	TRBJ1-1	-	CASSFLVEGGVAFF	TGTGCCAGCAGCTTCCTCGTGGAGGGAGGGGTCGCTTTCTTT
-	TRBV5-8	TRBJ1-2	-	CASSLLTNYGYTF	TGTGCCAGCAGCCTCCTAACTAACTATGGCTACACCTTC
-	TRBV11-2	TRBJ2-6	-	CASSFGQGGVGANVLTF	TGTGCCAGCAGCTTCGGTCAGGGGGGCGTTGGGGCCAACGTCCTGACTTTC
-	TRBV27	TRBJ2-3	TRBD1	CASRSRDRGRTDTQYF	TGTGCCAGTCGGTCCAGGGACAGGGGGCGAACAGATACGCAGTATTTT
once	TRBV5-1	TRBJ2-7	-	CASSLDPRPGVEIAYEQYF	TGCGCCAGCAGCTTAGATCCTCGGCCAGGGGTCGAAATCGCCTACGAGCAGTACTTC
-	TRBV30	TRBJ2-3	TRBD2	CAWSVRGLAGSTDTQYF	TGTGCCTGGAGTGTACGAGGACTAGCGGGAAGCACAGATACGCAGTATTTT
-	TRBV19	TRBJ1-4	-	CASSREVGRGSEKLFF	TGTGCCAGTAGTAGGGAGGTGGGGCGCGGTTCTGAAAAACTGTTTTTT
once	TRBV21-1	TRBJ1-5	-	CASSKKPRSLPQHF	TGTGCCAGCAGCAAAAAACCGAGATCCCTGCCCCAGCATTTT
-	TRBV2	TRBJ2-3	-	CASSEARSRGATDTQYF	TGTGCCAGCAGTGAGGCTCGGTCCAGGGGAGCCACAGATACGCAGTATTTT
-	TRBV2	TRBJ2-5	-	CASSDRRTSVETQYF	TGTGCCAGCAGTGATAGGAGGACTTCTGTAGAGACCCAGTACTTC
-	TRBV7-8	TRBJ1-1	-	CASGAGVNTEAFF	TGTGCCAGCGGAGCGGGGGTGAACACTGAAGCTTTCTTT
-	TRBV7-9	TRBJ1-3	TRBD1	CASSSTLQGAAGNTIYF	TGTGCCAGCAGCTCAACGCTACAGGGGGCGGCTGGAAACACCATATATTTT
-	TRBV6-1	TRBJ2-7	TRBD1	CASPGTGLEQYF	TGTGCCAGCCCCGGGACAGGGCTGGAGCAGTACTTC
-	TRBV6-5	TRBJ1-2	-	CAVRSRGYTF	TGTGCCGTTAGGAGTCGGGGCTACACCTTC
-	TRBV29-1	TRBJ2-3	-	CSVERESDTQYF	TGCAGCGTTGAGCGGGAATCAGATACGCAGTATTTT
-	TRBV4-1	TRBJ1-2	-	CASSQGAEDYGYTF	TGCGCCAGCAGCCAGGGGGCAGAAGACTATGGCTACACCTTC
-	TRBV28	TRBJ1-2	TRBD1	CASSLPSDRGNYGYTF	TGTGCCAGCAGTTTACCGTCGGACAGGGGTAACTATGGCTACACCTTC
-	TRBV4-2	TRBJ2-3	TRBD1	CASSQGVRGQVDTQYF	TGTGCCAGCAGCCAAGGAGTCAGGGGGCAGGTAGATACGCAGTATTTT
-	TRBV18	TRBJ1-6	-	CASSPMEVYYNSPLHF	TGTGCCAGCTCACCAATGGAGGTTTATTATAATTCACCCCTCCACTTT
-	TRBV6-6	TRBJ1-3	-	CASSPGEGNTIYF	TGTGCCAGCAGTCCAGGGGAGGGGAACACCATATATTTT
-	TRBV6-1	TRBJ1-1	-	CASSEGAKNTEAFF	TGTGCCAGCAGTGAAGGTGCGAAGAACACTGAAGCTTTCTTT
-	TRBV7-8	TRBJ2-2	-	CASSLLGVAGELFF	TGTGCCAGCAGCCTCCTGGGAGTAGCCGGGGAGCTGTTTTTT
-	TRBV28	TRBJ1-2	-	CASSFWRFDRQAYGYTF	TGTGCCAGCAGTTTCTGGCGGTTTGATCGACAGGCCTATGGCTACACCTTC
once	TRBV28	TRBJ2-1	TRBD1	CASSHLRQGYYNEQFF	TGTGCCAGCAGCCACCTTAGACAGGGCTATTACAATGAGCAGTTCTTC
-	TRBV5-1	TRBJ1-2	TRBD1	CASSRDSPNYGYTF	TGCGCCAGCAGCCGGGACAGCCCTAACTATGGCTACACCTTC
-	TRBV6-5	TRBJ2-2	-	CASRLPTGELFF	TGTGCCAGCCGACTCCCAACCGGGGAGCTGTTTTTT
-	TRBV2	TRBJ1-5	TRBD1	CASSEILRGRTEQPQHF	TGTGCCAGCAGTGAAATCTTGAGGGGGCGCACAGAACAGCCCCAGCATTTT
-	TRBV7-2	TRBJ2-2	-	CASSLVSAGELFF	TGTGCCAGCAGCTTAGTAAGCGCCGGGGAGCTGTTTTTT